The 21 T cell receptor beta chains listed next were all sequenced from one sample in a study of early T cells in non-severe SARS-CoV-2 infection. TCRdb passed the 5' RACE reads through MiXCR, listing each CDR3 protein once. The profile covers tens of thousands of distinct CDR3 sequences, with about 12% appearing a single time and 4.8% taken by the ten largest. The material sequenced was whole blood. The receptors shown here come from an adult who was a healthcare worker with PCR-confirmed SARS-CoV-2 infection or an uninfected control (not recorded which).

The chain is built from TRBV2 and TRBJ2-7; D perhaps matches TRBD2 (6 bases). With 6 bases removed from V and 4 bases from J, the gap between germline ends came to 13 bases. CDR1 is SNHLY and CDR2 is FYNNEI in the germline V gene. The CDR3 consists of 13 residues. DNA of the CDR3: TGTGCCAGCAGGAGGGACTTGTTGTACGAGCAGTACTTC. Translating it yields CASRRDLLYEQYF.

In its sample, this clonotype was seen a few times. The chain is built from TRBV12-3 or TRBV12-4 and TRBJ1-3; TRBD1 might be the D (6 bases). V dropped 6 bases and J dropped 3 bases, with 15 bases sitting between them. The CDR3 spans 15 residues. The CDR3 nucleotides are TGTGCCAGCAGGGGGCAGGGGTTCTATGGAAACACCATATATTTT. It specifies CASRGQGFYGNTIYF.

This clonotype was seen a handful of times. The chain carries TRBV12-3 or TRBV12-4 and TRBJ1-1, with D perhaps matching TRBD1 (5 bases). The CDR3 contains 12 residues. V lost 5 bases to trimming and J lost 6 bases, with 10 bases between them. This chain's CDR3 is CASSMWGAEAFF. The CDR3 DNA sequence: TGTGCCAGCAGTATGTGGGGGGCTGAAGCTTTCTTT.

This clonotype came up many times. The chain combines TRBV27 with TRBJ2-1; D remains ambiguous. The germline V gene encodes CDR1 MNHEY and CDR2 SMNVEV (reference sequence). CDR3 length: 14 residues. The V gene lost 4 bases and the J gene lost 2 bases, with 9 bases spanning the gap. The DNA of the CDR3 is TGTGCCAGCAGTTCGCACAGAACCTACAATGAGCAGTTCTTC. The encoded protein is CASSSHRTYNEQFF.

This clonotype was seen repeatedly, ten times or more. The chain carries TRBV10-2 and TRBJ1-2, with D perhaps matching TRBD1 (5 bases). The germline V and J ends were trimmed by 8 bases and 7 bases, with 20 bases remaining between them. The CDR3 is 14 residues long. The germline gives CDR1 WSHSY, CDR2 SAAADI. The CDR3 region has the DNA TGCGCCAGCTATGACGCTTCAGGGTGGTCTGGCTACACCTTC. Its protein is CASYDASGWSGYTF.

This clonotype was seen a single time. This rearrangement joins TRBV5-1 to TRBJ2-7, with a tentative D call TRBD1 (6 bases). This CDR3 has 15 amino acids. Between the trimmed V and J ends, which lost 0 bases and 0 bases, there was a span of 10 bases. The germline CDR1 and CDR2 sequences are SGHRS and YFSETQ. The CDR3 nucleotides are TGCGCCAGCAGCTTGGGTCCAGGGGACTCCTACGAGCAGTACTTC. Translating it yields CASSLGPGDSYEQYF. The variable domain in full, completed from reference TRBV5-1 and TRBJ2-7, reads KAGVTQTPRYLIKTRGQQVTLSCSPISGHRSVSWYQQTPGQGLQFLFEYFSETQRNKGNFPGRFSGRQFSNSRSEMNVSTLELGDSALYLCASSLGPGDSYEQYFGPGTRLTVT.

This clonotype was seen a few times. The chain is built from TRBV11-2 and TRBJ2-7; D may be TRBD1 (5 bases). The length of the CDR3 is 14 residues. V was clipped by 2 bases and J by 2 bases, with 10 bases between them. Per germline, CDR1 SGHAT and CDR2 FQNNGV. The CDR3, as DNA: TGTGCCAGCAGCTTAACAGGAAAACCCTACGAGCAGTACTTC. Its translation: CASSLTGKPYEQYF.

This clonotype showed up just a few times. This chain links TRBV27 with TRBJ1-6, with D hard to call. Deletions cut 3 bases from V and 7 bases from J, with 13 bases between. Germline-derived CDR1 and CDR2 are MNHEY and SMNVEV (reference sequence). CDR3 length: 15 amino acids. CDR3 nucleotides: TGTGCCAGCAGTTTGAGCCAGACTAGCAATTCACCCCTCCACTTT. Residues: CASSLSQTSNSPLHF.

Of note for this clonotype: A read error is possible here, since a much larger clone lies one base away. The rearrangement uses TRBV11-2 and TRBJ2-7, with TRBD2 matching over 8 bases. The trim removed 5 bases at V and 9 bases at J, leaving 12 bases unmatched. The CDR3 sequence is 14 residues long. Germline V gene data show CDR1 as SGHAT and CDR2 as FQNNGV. CDR3 bases: TGTGCCAGCAGCATCAATGGCCTAGCGGGTGCGCAGTACTTC. Its protein is CASSINGLAGAQYF.

CDR3 bases: TGCAGCGTTGGGCAGGGGGATGAGGAACTGTTTTTT. Translating it yields CSVGQGDEELFF. This chain links TRBV29-1 with TRBJ1-4, with 7 positions matching TRBD1. Trimming at V came to 4 bases and at J to 12 bases, leaving 8 bases not matched to a gene. The CDR3 length is 12 residues. Germline CDR1 SQVTM, CDR2 ANQGSEA.

The V gene is TRBV5-8, the J gene TRBJ1-5; D remains ambiguous. V dropped 4 bases and J dropped 2 bases, with 10 bases sitting between them. CDR1 is SGHTS and CDR2 is YDEGEE in the germline V gene. The CDR3 spans 14 residues. CDR3 loop: CASSTGLRNQPQHF. The CDR3 nucleotides read TGTGCCAGCAGCACCGGACTGCGCAATCAGCCCCAGCATTTT. Using reference TRBV5-8 and TRBJ1-5 for the parts outside the CDR3, the full variable domain is EAGVTQSPTHLIKTRGQQATLRCSPISGHTSVYWYQQALGLGLQFLLWYDEGEERNRGNFPPRFSGRQFPNYSSELNVNALELEDSALYLCASSTGLRNQPQHFGDGTRLSIL.

The chain carries TRBV2 and TRBJ2-5; D might be TRBD1 (5 bases). The germline V gene has CDR1 SNHLY and CDR2 FYNNEI. The CDR3 contains 14 residues. The V gene lost 3 bases and the J gene lost 6 bases, with 14 bases spanning the gap. The CDR3 sequence: CASSDRTHRKTQYF. As DNA, the CDR3 is TGTGCCAGCAGTGACCGGACACATCGCAAGACCCAGTACTTC. Combining the CDR3 with reference TRBV2 and TRBJ2-5 gives the whole variable domain EPEVTQTPSHQVTQMGQEVILRCVPISNHLYFYWYRQILGQKVEFLVSFYNNEISEKSEIFDDQFSVERPDGSNFTLKIRSTKLEDSAMYFCASSDRTHRKTQYFGPGTRLLVL.

This chain uses TRBV5-1 with TRBJ1-4; 8 bases are shared with TRBD1. This CDR3 region has 15 residues. The germline V gene has CDR1 SGHRS and CDR2 YFSETQ. The trim removed 5 bases at V and 0 bases at J, leaving 3 bases unmatched. This CDR3 reads CASRTQGATNEKLFF. CDR3 bases: TGCGCCAGCAGAACACAGGGGGCAACTAATGAAAAACTGTTTTTT.

This clonotype was seen repeatedly, ten times or more. The chain recombines TRBV7-8 with TRBJ1-2; possible D gene TRBD1, 5 bases. The ends were cut back, 8 bases at V and 4 bases at J, with 14 bases in the middle. The CDR3 loop spans 13 amino acids. From germline, CDR1 is SGHVS and CDR2 FQNEAQ. CDR3: CASGMGRGYGYTF. In DNA, the CDR3 is TGTGCCAGCGGGATGGGGCGGGGCTATGGCTACACCTTC.

Only a few counts were recorded for this clonotype. The CDR3 here is CASSLRMGSYGYTF. In DNA, the CDR3 is TGTGCCAGCAGCTTACGTATGGGGAGCTATGGCTACACCTTC. The V call is TRBV7-8, the J call TRBJ1-2, with no clear D. The CDR3 is 14 residues long. Germline V lookup: CDR1 SGHVS, CDR2 FQNEAQ. V lost 2 bases and J lost 4, with 11 bases in between.

The CDR3 region has the DNA TGTGCCAGCAGCTTGCAGCGGGAGCCGGCCTGGGAGCAGTACTTC. It is translated as CASSLQREPAWEQYF. The chain links TRBV11-2 to TRBJ2-7; 8 bases align to TRBD2. This CDR3 contains 15 residues. In germline, CDR1 is SGHAT, CDR2 FQNNGV. The V segment lost 3 bases and the J segment 7 bases; nucleotides outside the gene matches: 11.

This clonotype has only a few counts. The chain joins TRBV12-3 or TRBV12-4 to TRBJ1-2, with D possibly TRBD1 on 5 matching bases. V was trimmed by 8 bases and J by 0 bases, leaving 28 bases between them. This CDR3 spans 19 amino acids. In DNA form, the CDR3 reads TGTGCCAGCGTCCTAGGTGGAGGGGACTCCTTTCAAGCTAACTATGGCTACACCTTC. Translating gives CASVLGGGDSFQANYGYTF.

This clonotype has ten or more counts. J is TRBJ1-2 and V is TRBV19; D is unresolved. Trimming took off 1 base at V and 2 bases at J, with 5 bases between the two ends. Germline V gene data show CDR1 as LNHDA and CDR2 as SQIVND (reference sequence). This CDR3 has 13 residues. The CDR3 here is CASSIGRNYGYTF. The CDR3 nucleotides are TGTGCCAGTAGTATAGGCAGGAACTATGGCTACACCTTC.

Details on this clonotype: One junction end disagrees with the germline gene, perhaps due to a read error. This chain connects TRBV7-6 to TRBJ2-7, with TRBD1 as a possible D gene (6 bases). CDR1 SGHVS and CDR2 FNYEAQ come from the germline V gene. The CDR3 spans 15 residues. In nucleotides, the CDR3 is TGTGCCAGCAGCTTAGAGGGACACGGCTCCTACGAGCGGTACTTC. This translates into CASSLEGHGSYERYF.

V gene TRBV20-1 combines with J gene TRBJ2-2; 7 bases agree with TRBD2. Trimming cost V 6 bases and J 7 bases; bases outside gene matches: 14. There are 15 residues in the CDR3. Germline loops: CDR1 DFQATT, CDR2 SNEGSKA (reference sequence). CDR3 amino acids: CSAFGREGPNGELFF. The CDR3 DNA follows: TGCAGTGCATTTGGGAGGGAGGGCCCGAACGGGGAGCTGTTTTTT.

This chain uses TRBV3-1 with TRBJ1-5; D unresolved. Per germline, CDR1 LGHDT and CDR2 YNNKEL (reference sequence). The V end was cut by 1 base, the J end by 6 bases, with 4 bases between. CDR3 length equals 12 residues. Here the CDR3 reads CASSQAAQPQHF. Written as DNA, the CDR3 is TGTGCCAGCAGCCAAGCGGCTCAGCCCCAGCATTTT. Full variable domain (missing parts from reference TRBV3-1 and TRBJ1-5): DTAVSQTPKYLVTQMGNDKSIKCEQNLGHDTMYWYKQDSKKFLKIMFSYNNKELIINETVPNRFSPKSPDKAHLNLHINSLELGDSAVYFCASSQAAQPQHFGDGTRLSIL.